The TCR beta chain described here comes from a study of graft-versus-host responses after intestinal transplantation. Whole-study findings and limits: Subjects displaying graft-donor T cell macrochimerism possessed elevated graft-versus-host to host-versus-graft clonal ratios inside allografts.

In this sample, this clone is large. What it binds is unknown. The CDR3 has 15 residues. Per germline, CDR1 PRHDT and CDR2 FYEKMQ (reference sequence). The ends lost 5 bases at V and 3 bases at J; junction bases unmatched: 10. Assay: immunoSEQ multiplex PCR; the TCRdb copy retains only in-frame clones and omits some. The sample gives approximately 12,000 clones, 76% of which show up once; 8% to 10% is in the top ten. Graft tissue was processed to release intraepithelial and lamina propria lymphocytes. The TCR was taken from a human patient who received an intestinal transplant, so some T cells may come from the graft donor. J is TRBJ2-7 and V is TRBV13; 7 nucleotides align to TRBD2. This sample comprised ileum tissue, obtained 23 days after intestinal transplant. CDR3 nucleotide sequence: TGTGCCAGCAGCCTCGAAGGGAGGGGATACTACGAGCAGTACTTC. Its protein is CASSLEGRGYYEQYF.